One TCR beta chain is described in this entry. Its antigen is not known. Deletions cut 0 bases from V and 0 bases from J, with 15 bases between. The CDR3 sequence is 17 residues long. CDR1 and CDR2 (germline): MNHNS, SASEGT. Amplified TCR beta CDR3 regions derived from RNA transcripts. HTBI primers were employed in a first-round RT-PCR of the TCR CDR3. Using its own MiXCR run on the multiplex PCR reads, TCRdb lists one record per CDR3 protein. Among 250,000 to 350,000 distinct CDR3 sequences listed, about 15% were seen once. The data belong to a study of T cells in Graves' hyperthyroidism and ophthalmopathy. Whole-study results and caveats: The model foresaw ophthalmopathy a median around 6 months prior to onset.

This receptor was identified in a woman aged 55-69 years with Graves' ophthalmopathy. Material for sequencing was blood. The chain carries TRBV6-1 and TRBJ2-7; D not certain. The CDR3 DNA is TGTGCCAGCAGTGAAGCGAATTACAGCCCACTCTCCTACGAGCAGTACTTC. Its protein is CASSEANYSPLSYEQYF.